The rows below give T cell receptor beta chains drawn from one sample of a study of blood T cell repertoires in COVID-19. Repertoires were generated with immunoSEQ multiplex PCR, while TCRdb's copy carries only in-frame clones and drops some. Of 250,000 or so clones listed, almost 85% are singletons. Sequencing input: peripheral blood. Receptor source: a man in his fifties or sixties with acute or convalescent COVID-19. Both conserved end residues are part of each CDR3. A D gene is named only where the DNA matches it firmly. Expanded clones are given a class, and other clones once, few, many or no size at all.

clone size,V gene,D gene,J gene,CDR3 DNA,CDR3 protein
.,TRBV7-3,.,TRBJ1-1,TGTGCCAGCAGCTTAACGTCGGACACTGAAGCTTTCTTT,CASSLTSDTEAFF
.,TRBV7-3,.,TRBJ2-3,TGTGCCAGCAGCTCACTAGCTTTCAGGATGGATACGCAGTATTTT,CASSSLAFRMDTQYF
.,TRBV11-3,TRBD2,TRBJ2-1,TGTGCCAGCAGCTCCACGACTACTAGCGGAATGAAGCAGTTCTTC,CASSSTTTSGMKQFF
.,TRBV15,TRBD1,TRBJ1-4,TGTGCCACCAGCAGTTACCGGGACAGGGCGATTTTT,CATSSYRDRAIF
.,TRBV19,.,TRBJ2-7,TGTGCCAGTAGTATACAACGCGGCTACGAGCAGTACTTC,CASSIQRGYEQYF
.,TRBV6-5,TRBD1,TRBJ1-2,TGTGCCAGCAGTATCGGGACAGGGCCTTGGGGCTACACCTTC,CASSIGTGPWGYTF
.,TRBV2,TRBD1,TRBJ2-5,TGTGCCAGCAGTGAATTCACCTCCGGGACAGGAGAAGAGACCCAGTACTTC,CASSEFTSGTGEETQYF
.,TRBV3-1/TRBV3-2,TRBD1,TRBJ2-5,TGTGCCAGCAGCCACCGGGACAGGGGGCGAAAAGAGACCCAGTACTTC,CASSHRDRGRKETQYF
.,TRBV11-3,TRBD1,TRBJ2-1,TGTGCCAGCAGTCTTTACAGGGGCGTGGGATGGGGCAATGAGCAGTTCTTC,CASSLYRGVGWGNEQFF
few,TRBV7-8,TRBD1,TRBJ2-7,TGTGCCAGCAGCTTAATTTTTGGGACAGGTTCCCACGAGCAGTACTTC,CASSLIFGTGSHEQYF
.,TRBV7-2,TRBD1,TRBJ1-5,TGTGCCAGCAGCCCGCGAGCCAAGCTTGGGACAGCTAATCAGCCCCAGCATTTT,CASSPRAKLGTANQPQHF
many,TRBV28,.,TRBJ1-2,TGTGCCAGCAGTATCTTCCGGGGGGCCCTCACCTTC,CASSIFRGALTF